The 8 T cell receptor beta chains below come from one sample, sequenced in a study of identifying expanded T cells in peripheral blood. Clones were sequenced by immunoSEQ multiplex PCR, and TCRdb holds only the in-frame ones, with some missing. Here the sample spans roughly 100,000 clones, about 83% being singletons. The sequenced sample was blood. Source of these receptors: a person aged 18-70 years in good health.

The sample holds one count of this clone. The rearrangement uses TRBV5-1 and TRBJ1-6; TRBD1 matches 9 bases. The V segment lost 4 bases and the J segment 3 bases; nucleotides outside the gene matches: 5. The germline CDR1 and CDR2 sequences are SGHRS and YFSETQ. CDR3 length: 16 residues. DNA of the CDR3: TGCGCCAGCAGCCACGGGACAGGGCACTATAATTCACCCCTCCACTTT. This codes for CASSHGTGHYNSPLHF.

The chain carries TRBV19 and TRBJ1-2; D is uncertain. Germline loops: CDR1 LNHDA, CDR2 SQIVND (reference sequence). The germline V and J ends were trimmed by 3 bases and 0 bases, with 14 bases remaining between them. The CDR3 has 16 residues. Written as DNA, the CDR3 is TGTGCCAGTAGTATGTCCCGGCGGGGAGCTAACTATGGCTACACCTTC. Residues: CASSMSRRGANYGYTF. Full variable domain (remainder filled in from reference TRBV19 and TRBJ1-2): DGGITQSPKYLFRKEGQNVTLSCEQNLNHDAMYWYRQDPGQGLRLIYYSQIVNDFQKGDIAEGYSVSREKKESFPLTVTSAQKNPTAFYLCASSMSRRGANYGYTFGSGTRLTVV.

The gene calls are TRBV27 and TRBJ2-7, with 8 bases aligning to TRBD1. CDR3 length: 13 amino acids. Germline V gene sequence: CDR1 MNHEY, CDR2 SMNVEV (reference sequence). Trimming cost V 5 bases and J 0 bases; bases outside gene matches: 0. DNA of the CDR3: TGTGCCAGCAGTGGACAGGGCTCCTACGAGCAGTACTTC. The encoded protein is CASSGQGSYEQYF.

This chain joins TRBV16 and TRBJ1-6, with no clear D. V lost 4 bases and J 4 bases, leaving 11 bases between the germline ends. The CDR3 spans 15 residues. The germline gives CDR1 KGHSY, CDR2 FQNENV. The CDR3 sequence is CASSPTGVYNSPLHF. DNA of the CDR3: TGTGCCAGCAGCCCCACTGGGGTTTATAATTCACCCCTCCACTTT.

The V gene is TRBV4-3, the J gene TRBJ1-6; D unclear. The germline gives CDR1 LGHNA, CDR2 YSLEER. Trimming shortened V by 3 bases and J by 0 bases, and 12 bases separated the two germline ends. The CDR3 has 17 residues. This CDR3 is CASSQLYPSSYNSPLHF. CDR3 bases: TGCGCCAGCAGCCAGCTGTACCCGAGCTCCTATAATTCACCCCTCCACTTT.

The CDR3 coding sequence is TGTGCCAGCAGCTTGGGACTTACGCGCGGCAATGAGCAGTTCTTC. Its protein is CASSLGLTRGNEQFF. The rearrangement uses TRBV5-8 and TRBJ2-1; D is unclear. This CDR3 has 15 amino acids. With 0 bases removed from V and 6 bases from J, the gap between germline ends came to 13 bases. Germline lookup yields CDR1 SGHTS and CDR2 YDEGEE.

The chain employs TRBV28 and TRBJ1-5, with no clear D. Germline V gene sequence: CDR1 MDHEN, CDR2 SYDVKM. V was clipped by 6 bases and J by 3 bases, with 3 bases between them. The CDR3 is 11 amino acids. The CDR3 DNA reads as TGTGCCAGCAGCCCCAATCAGCCCCAGCATTTT. Translation: CASSPNQPQHF.

The gene calls are TRBV10-3 and TRBJ1-1; TRBD1 aligns across 7 bases. The CDR3 consists of 15 residues. Looked up from germline, CDR1 is ENHRY and CDR2 is SYGVKD. Unmatched junction bases numbered 11, after V lost 7 bases and J lost 3 bases. CDR3 loop: CAITTSHRGDTEAFF. As DNA, the CDR3 is TGTGCCATCACCACCTCGCACAGGGGCGACACTGAAGCTTTCTTT.